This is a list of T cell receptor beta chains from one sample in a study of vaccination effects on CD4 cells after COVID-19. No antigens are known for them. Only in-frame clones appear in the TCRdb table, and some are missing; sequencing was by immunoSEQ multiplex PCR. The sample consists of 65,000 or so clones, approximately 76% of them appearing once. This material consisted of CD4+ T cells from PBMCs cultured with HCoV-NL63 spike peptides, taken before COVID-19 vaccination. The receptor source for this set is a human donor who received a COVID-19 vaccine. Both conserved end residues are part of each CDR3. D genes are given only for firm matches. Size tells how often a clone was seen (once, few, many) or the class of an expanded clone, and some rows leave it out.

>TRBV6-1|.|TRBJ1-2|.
TGTGCCAGCAGTGAAGAAGGGATCGGCTACACCTTC
CASSEEGIGYTF
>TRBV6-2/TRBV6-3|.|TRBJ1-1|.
TGTGCCAGCAGTTACGGGAAGTGGGGCACTGAAGCTTTCTTT
CASSYGKWGTEAFF
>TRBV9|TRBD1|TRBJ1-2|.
TGTGCCAGCAGCGTGATGGAGGGGGCGCTGAGCTATGGCTACACCTTC
CASSVMEGALSYGYTF
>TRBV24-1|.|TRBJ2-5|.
TGTGCCACCAGTGATTTGTCAGAGACCCAGTACTTC
CATSDLSETQYF
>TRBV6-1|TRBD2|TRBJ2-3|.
TGTGCCAGCAGTGAGGGACTAGCACCAGATACGCAGTATTTT
CASSEGLAPDTQYF
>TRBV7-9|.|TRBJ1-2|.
TGTGCCAGCAGCTTAGCGCGGCCCGGGGGCTATGGCTACACCTTC
CASSLARPGGYGYTF
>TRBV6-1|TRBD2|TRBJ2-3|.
TGTGCCAGCAGTGAGCTAGCGGGGGGAGTCACAGATACGCAGTATTTT
CASSELAGGVTDTQYF
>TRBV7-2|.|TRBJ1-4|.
TGTGCCAGCAGCTTACGGGCAGCAACTAATGAAAAACTGTTTTTT
CASSLRAATNEKLFF
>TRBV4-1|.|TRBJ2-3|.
TGCGCCAGCAGCCAAGAGACCAGGCGGACCCTGGGTGGCACAGATACGCAGTATTTT
CASSQETRRTLGGTDTQYF
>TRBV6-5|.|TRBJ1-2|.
TGTGCCAGCAGTCGACAGGAGTCTAACTATGGCTACACCTTC
CASSRQESNYGYTF
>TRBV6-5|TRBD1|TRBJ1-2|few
TGTGCCAGCAGTTTGGGACAGGACCTTACTAACTATGGCTACACCTTC
CASSLGQDLTNYGYTF
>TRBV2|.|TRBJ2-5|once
TGTGCCAGCAGGCCTGCCCCGGAGTGGGAAGAGACCCAGTACTTC
CASRPAPEWEETQYF
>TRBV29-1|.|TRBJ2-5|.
TGCAGCGTTACACAGGGCCAGACCCAGTACTTC
CSVTQGQTQYF